This TCR beta chain is from a study of T cell clonotyping in hematopoietic cell transplantation. TCRdb's copy holds only in-frame clones and misses some; the assay was immunoSEQ multiplex PCR. The table records some 11,000 clones, approximately 51% of them present only once. Concerning this clone: The antigen remains unidentified.

The germline V gene encodes CDR1 MNHEY and CDR2 SVGAGI. This CDR3 is built from 12 residues. With 8 bases removed from V and 2 bases from J, the gap between germline ends came to 8 bases. Study-level points and caveats: Graft donor and pretransplant recipient Inverse Simpson Index values predicted broader posttransplant TCR diversity. At the given depth, recipient repertoires were over 95% de novo clonotypes.

This sequence originates from a man in his fifties or sixties in good health. Some clones in this sample may be carry-over from other donors' samples. The chain has TRBV6-5 and TRBJ2-3, with D possibly being TRBD2 (6 bases). Specimen: peripheral blood mononuclear cells. Here the CDR3 reads CASRDFTDTQYF. The CDR3 region has the DNA TGTGCCAGCCGGGACTTCACAGATACGCAGTATTTT.